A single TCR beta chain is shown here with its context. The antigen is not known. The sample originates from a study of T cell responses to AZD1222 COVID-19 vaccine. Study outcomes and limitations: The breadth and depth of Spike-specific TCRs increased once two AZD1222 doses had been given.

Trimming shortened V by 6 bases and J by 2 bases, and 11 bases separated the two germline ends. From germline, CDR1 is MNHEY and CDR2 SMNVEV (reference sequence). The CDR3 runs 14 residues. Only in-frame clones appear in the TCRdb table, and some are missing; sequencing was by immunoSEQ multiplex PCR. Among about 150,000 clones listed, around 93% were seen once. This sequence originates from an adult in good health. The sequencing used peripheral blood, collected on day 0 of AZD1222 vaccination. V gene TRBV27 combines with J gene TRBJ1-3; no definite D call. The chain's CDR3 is CASRMSGAGNTIYF. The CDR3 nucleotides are TGTGCCAGCAGGATGAGTGGGGCTGGAAACACCATATATTTT.